The present TCR beta chain was sequenced within a study of cytomegalovirus exposure and HLA in healthy donors. Study details: Approximately 77 million unique TCRs from HLA-typed donors were held in an early release of data.

CDR1 and CDR2 (germline): MDHEN, SYDVKM. CDR3 length: 17 amino acids. Trimming took 5 bases from V and 5 from J; bases not matched to a gene: 11. The PCR had 60 Vbeta and 13 Jbeta primers. Profiling relied on immunoSEQ multiplex PCR, and the TCRdb table lists in-frame clones only, not all of them. The repertoire holds about 100,000 clones, about four fifths seen once, with about 7.9% in the top ten. The TCR originated in a young man in good health and CMV-seronegative. The V call is TRBV28, the J call TRBJ1-5; 11 bases are shared with TRBD1. Sequencing was performed on PBMCs. The CDR3 reads CASSVPGQGVSDQPQHF. CDR3 nucleotide sequence: TGTGCCAGCAGTGTCCCGGGACAGGGGGTGAGCGATCAGCCCCAGCATTTT. The full variable domain, its missing parts supplied by reference TRBV28 and TRBJ1-5, is DVKVTQSSRYLVKRTGEKVFLECVQDMDHENMFWYRQDPGLGLRLIYFSYDVKMKEKGDIPEGYSVSREKKERFSLILESASTNQTSMYLCASSVPGQGVSDQPQHFGDGTRLSIL.